This TCR beta chain came from a study of early T cells in non-severe SARS-CoV-2 infection. Background on the study: Sequencing used unsorted whole-blood bulk RNA, so chains lack pairing. Study-wide results and caveats: VDJdb matches were skewed toward anti-spike CD8 T cell responses.

In the library, individual cDNA molecules carried attached unique molecular identifiers. Via MiXCR, TCRdb re-called the 5' RACE reads, giving one row per CDR3 protein. The data show approximately 60,000 distinct CDR3 sequences, with 10% to 15% seen just once and about 3% held by the top ten. Remarks on this clonotype: Its specificity is unknown.

V lost 4 bases, J lost 0 bases, and 7 bases lay in between. The CDR3 loop spans 13 amino acids. Germline V gives CDR1 MDHEN, CDR2 SYDVKM. Material for sequencing was whole blood. The source of this sequence is an adult who was a healthcare worker with PCR-confirmed SARS-CoV-2 infection or an uninfected control (not recorded which). The chain carries TRBV28 and TRBJ2-7; the D gene could be TRBD1 or TRBD2 (5 bases each). The CDR3 DNA sequence: TGTGCCAGCAGTTCGGGGCTCTCCTACGAGCAGTACTTC. Protein: CASSSGLSYEQYF.